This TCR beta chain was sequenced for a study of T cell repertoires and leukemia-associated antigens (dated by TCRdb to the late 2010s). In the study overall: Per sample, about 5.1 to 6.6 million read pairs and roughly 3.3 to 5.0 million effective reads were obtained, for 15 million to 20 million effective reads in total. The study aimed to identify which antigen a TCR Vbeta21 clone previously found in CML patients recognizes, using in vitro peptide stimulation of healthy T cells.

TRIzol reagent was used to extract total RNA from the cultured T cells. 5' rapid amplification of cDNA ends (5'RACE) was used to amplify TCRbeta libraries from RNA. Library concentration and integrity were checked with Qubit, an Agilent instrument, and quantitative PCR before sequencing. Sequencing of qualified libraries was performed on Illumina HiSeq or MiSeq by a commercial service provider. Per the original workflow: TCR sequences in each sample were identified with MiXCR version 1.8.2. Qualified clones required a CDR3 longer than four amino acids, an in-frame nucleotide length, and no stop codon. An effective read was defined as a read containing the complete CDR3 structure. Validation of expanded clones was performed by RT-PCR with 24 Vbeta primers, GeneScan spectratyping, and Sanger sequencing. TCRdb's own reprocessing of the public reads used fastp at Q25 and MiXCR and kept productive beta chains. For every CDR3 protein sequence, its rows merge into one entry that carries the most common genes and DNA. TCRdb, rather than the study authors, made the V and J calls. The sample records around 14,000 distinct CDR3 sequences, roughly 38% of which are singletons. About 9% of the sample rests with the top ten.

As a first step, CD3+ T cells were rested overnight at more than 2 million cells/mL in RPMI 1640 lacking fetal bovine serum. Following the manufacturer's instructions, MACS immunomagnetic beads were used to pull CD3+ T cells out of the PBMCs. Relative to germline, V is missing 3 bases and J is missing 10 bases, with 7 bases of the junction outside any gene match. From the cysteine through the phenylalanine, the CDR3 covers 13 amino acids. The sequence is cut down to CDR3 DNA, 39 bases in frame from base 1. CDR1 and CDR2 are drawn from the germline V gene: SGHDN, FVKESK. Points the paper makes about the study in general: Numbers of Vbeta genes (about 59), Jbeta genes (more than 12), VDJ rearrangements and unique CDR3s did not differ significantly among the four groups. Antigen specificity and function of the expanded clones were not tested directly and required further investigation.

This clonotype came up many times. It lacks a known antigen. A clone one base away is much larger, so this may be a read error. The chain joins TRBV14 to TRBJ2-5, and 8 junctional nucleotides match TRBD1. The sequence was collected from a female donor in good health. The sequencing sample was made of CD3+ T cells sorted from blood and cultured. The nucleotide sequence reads TGTGCCAGCAGCCATCTCGGACAGGGCAACCAGTACTTC. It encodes CASSHLGQGNQYF.